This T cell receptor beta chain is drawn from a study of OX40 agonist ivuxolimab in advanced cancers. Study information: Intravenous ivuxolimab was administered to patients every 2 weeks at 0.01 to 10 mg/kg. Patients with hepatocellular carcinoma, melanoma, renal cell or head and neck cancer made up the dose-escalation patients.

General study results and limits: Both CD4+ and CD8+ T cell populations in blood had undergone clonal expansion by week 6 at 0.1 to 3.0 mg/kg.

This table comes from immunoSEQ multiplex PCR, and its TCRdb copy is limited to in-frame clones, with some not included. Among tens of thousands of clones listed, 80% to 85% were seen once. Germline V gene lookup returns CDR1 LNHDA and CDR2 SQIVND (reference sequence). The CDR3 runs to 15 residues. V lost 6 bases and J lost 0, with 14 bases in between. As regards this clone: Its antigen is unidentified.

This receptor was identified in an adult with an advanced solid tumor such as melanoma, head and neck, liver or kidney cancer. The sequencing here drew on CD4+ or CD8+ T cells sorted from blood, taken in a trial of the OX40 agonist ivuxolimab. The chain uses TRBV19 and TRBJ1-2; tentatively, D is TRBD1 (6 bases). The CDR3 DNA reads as TGTGCCAGTAGAGATAGGGGGGGTGCTAACTATGGCTACACCTTC. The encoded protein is CASRDRGGANYGYTF. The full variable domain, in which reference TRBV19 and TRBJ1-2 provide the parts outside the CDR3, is DGGITQSPKYLFRKEGQNVTLSCEQNLNHDAMYWYRQDPGQGLRLIYYSQIVNDFQKGDIAEGYSVSREKKESFPLTVTSAQKNPTAFYLCASRDRGGANYGYTFGSGTRLTVV.